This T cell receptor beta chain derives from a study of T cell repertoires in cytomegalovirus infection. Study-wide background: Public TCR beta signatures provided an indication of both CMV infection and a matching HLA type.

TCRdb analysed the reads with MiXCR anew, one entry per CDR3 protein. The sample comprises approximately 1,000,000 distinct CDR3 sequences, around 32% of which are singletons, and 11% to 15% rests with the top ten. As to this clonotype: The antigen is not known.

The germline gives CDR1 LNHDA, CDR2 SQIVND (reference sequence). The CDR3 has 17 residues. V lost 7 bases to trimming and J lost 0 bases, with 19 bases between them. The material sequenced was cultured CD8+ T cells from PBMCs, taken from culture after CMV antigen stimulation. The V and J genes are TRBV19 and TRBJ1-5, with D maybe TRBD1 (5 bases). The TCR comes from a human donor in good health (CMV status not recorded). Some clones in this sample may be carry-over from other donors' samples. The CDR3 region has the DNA TGTGCCAGTAAAAAGAGCCACCGGGACCTTAGCAATCAGCCCCAGCATTTT. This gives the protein CASKKSHRDLSNQPQHF.